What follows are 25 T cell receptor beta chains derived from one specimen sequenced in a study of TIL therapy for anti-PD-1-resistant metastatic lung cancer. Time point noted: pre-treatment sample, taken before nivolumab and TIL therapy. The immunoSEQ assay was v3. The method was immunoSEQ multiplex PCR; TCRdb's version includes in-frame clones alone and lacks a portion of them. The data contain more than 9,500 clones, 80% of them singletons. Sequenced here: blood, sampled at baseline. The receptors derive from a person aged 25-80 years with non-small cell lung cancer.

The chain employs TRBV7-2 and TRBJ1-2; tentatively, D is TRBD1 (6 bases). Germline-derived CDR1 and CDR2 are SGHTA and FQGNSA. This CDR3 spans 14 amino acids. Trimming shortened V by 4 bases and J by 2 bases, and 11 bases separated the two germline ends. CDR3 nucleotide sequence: TGTGCCAGCAGCTCCGCCACAGGGAACTATGGCTACACCTTC. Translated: CASSSATGNYGYTF.

The CDR3 sequence: CASSTQGPEQYF. In DNA form, the CDR3 reads TGTGCCAGCAGTACACAGGGGCCCGAGCAGTACTTC. The chain links TRBV6-6 to TRBJ2-7; 7 bases are shared with TRBD1. This CDR3 is built from 12 residues. Germline CDR1 reads MNHNY; CDR2 reads SVGAGI (reference sequence). The junction had 4 bases not matched to a gene; V was cut back by 5 bases and J by 6 bases.

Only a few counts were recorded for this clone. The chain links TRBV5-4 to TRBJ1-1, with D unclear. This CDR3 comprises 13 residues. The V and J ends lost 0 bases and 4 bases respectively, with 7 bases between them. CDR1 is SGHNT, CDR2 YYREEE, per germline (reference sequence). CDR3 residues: CASSLGQSTEAFF. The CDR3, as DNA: TGTGCCAGCAGCTTGGGGCAGTCCACTGAAGCTTTCTTT.

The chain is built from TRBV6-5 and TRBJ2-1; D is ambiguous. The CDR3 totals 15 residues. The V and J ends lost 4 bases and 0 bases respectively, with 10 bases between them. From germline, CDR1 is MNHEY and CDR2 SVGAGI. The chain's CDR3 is CASSFSRSSYNEQFF. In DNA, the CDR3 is TGTGCCAGCAGTTTCTCCAGGAGCTCCTACAATGAGCAGTTCTTC.

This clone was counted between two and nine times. CDR3 sequence (DNA): TGTGCCAGCGGAGGACTAGCGGCTTACAATGAGCAGTTCTTC. Residues: CASGGLAAYNEQFF. The gene calls are TRBV10-3 and TRBJ2-1; 10 bases fit TRBD2. Trimming removed 10 bases from V and 4 bases from J; junction bases left unmatched: 7. The CDR3 runs to 14 residues. CDR1 and CDR2 from the germline V gene are ENHRY and SYGVKD.

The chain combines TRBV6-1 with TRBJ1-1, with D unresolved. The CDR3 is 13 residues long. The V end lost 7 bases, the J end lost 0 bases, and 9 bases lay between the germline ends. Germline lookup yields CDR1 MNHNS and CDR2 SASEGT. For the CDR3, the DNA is TGTGCCAGCAAGGCCAGTCTGAACACTGAAGCTTTCTTT. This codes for CASKASLNTEAFF.

The CDR3 nucleotides are TGTGCCAGCAGCGTAGAGGGGGTCGGGGAGCTGTTTTTT. Translated, it gives CASSVEGVGELFF. The rearrangement joins TRBV9 to TRBJ2-2, with D perhaps TRBD1 (6 bases). The germline CDR1 and CDR2 sequences are SGDLS and YYNGEE. Trimming stripped 0 bases from V and 7 bases from J, with 7 bases between. The length of the CDR3 is 13 residues.

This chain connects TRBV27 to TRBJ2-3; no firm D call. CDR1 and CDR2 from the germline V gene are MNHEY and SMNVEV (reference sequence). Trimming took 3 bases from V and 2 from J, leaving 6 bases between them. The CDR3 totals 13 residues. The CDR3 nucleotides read TGTGCCAGCAGTTTCTTCCTCACAGATACGCAGTATTTT. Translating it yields CASSFFLTDTQYF.

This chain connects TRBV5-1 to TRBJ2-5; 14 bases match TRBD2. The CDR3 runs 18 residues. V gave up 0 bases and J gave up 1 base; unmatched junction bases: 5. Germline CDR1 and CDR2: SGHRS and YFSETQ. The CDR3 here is CASSLEGLAGVPQETQYF. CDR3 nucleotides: TGCGCCAGCAGCTTGGAGGGACTAGCGGGAGTCCCCCAAGAGACCCAGTACTTC. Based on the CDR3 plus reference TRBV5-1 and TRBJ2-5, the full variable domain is KAGVTQTPRYLIKTRGQQVTLSCSPISGHRSVSWYQQTPGQGLQFLFEYFSETQRNKGNFPGRFSGRQFSNSRSEMNVSTLELGDSALYLCASSLEGLAGVPQETQYFGPGTRLLVL.

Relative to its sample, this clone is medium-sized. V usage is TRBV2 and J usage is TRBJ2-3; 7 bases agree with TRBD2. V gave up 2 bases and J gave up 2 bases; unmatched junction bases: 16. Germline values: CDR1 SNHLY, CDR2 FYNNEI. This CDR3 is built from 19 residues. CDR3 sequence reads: CASSEMGTKSGTPTDTQYF. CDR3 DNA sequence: TGTGCCAGCAGTGAAATGGGCACAAAGAGCGGGACCCCCACAGATACGCAGTATTTT.

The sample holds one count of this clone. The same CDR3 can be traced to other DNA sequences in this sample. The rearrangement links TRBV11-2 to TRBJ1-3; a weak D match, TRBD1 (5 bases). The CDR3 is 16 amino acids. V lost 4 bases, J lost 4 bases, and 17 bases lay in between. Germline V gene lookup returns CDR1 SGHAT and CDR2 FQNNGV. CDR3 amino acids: CASSSQRAGSGNTIYF. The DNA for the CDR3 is TGTGCCAGCAGCTCCCAACGGGCAGGGTCAGGAAACACCATATATTTT. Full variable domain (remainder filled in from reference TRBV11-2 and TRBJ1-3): EAGVAQSPRYKIIEKRQSVAFWCNPISGHATLYWYQQILGQGPKLLIQFQNNGVVDDSQLPKDRFSAERLKGVDSTLKIQPAKLEDSAVYLCASSSQRAGSGNTIYFGEGSWLTVV.

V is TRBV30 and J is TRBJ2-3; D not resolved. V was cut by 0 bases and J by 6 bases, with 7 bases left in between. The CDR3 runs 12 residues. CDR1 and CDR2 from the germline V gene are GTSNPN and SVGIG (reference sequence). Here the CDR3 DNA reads TGTGCCTGGAGTGTAGCCCCCGATACGCAGTATTTT. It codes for CAWSVAPDTQYF.

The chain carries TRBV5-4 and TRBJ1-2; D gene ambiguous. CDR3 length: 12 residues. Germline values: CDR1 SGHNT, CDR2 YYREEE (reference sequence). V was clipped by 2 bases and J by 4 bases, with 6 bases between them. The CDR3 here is CASSFGSYGYTF. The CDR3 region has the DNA TGTGCCAGCAGCTTCGGAAGCTATGGCTACACCTTC.

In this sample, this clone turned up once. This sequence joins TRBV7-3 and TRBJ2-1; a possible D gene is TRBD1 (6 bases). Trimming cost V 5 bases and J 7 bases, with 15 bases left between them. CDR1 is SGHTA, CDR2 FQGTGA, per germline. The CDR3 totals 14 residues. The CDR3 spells CASSQGPDANEQFF. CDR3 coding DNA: TGTGCCAGCAGCCAGGGGCCAGATGCGAATGAGCAGTTCTTC.

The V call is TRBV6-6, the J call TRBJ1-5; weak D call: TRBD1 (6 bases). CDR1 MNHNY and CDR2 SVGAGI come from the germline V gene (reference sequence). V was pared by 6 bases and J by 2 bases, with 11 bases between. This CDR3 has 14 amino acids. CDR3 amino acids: CASRGGGGNQPQHF. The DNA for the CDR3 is TGTGCCAGCAGAGGGGGGGGCGGCAATCAGCCCCAGCATTTT.

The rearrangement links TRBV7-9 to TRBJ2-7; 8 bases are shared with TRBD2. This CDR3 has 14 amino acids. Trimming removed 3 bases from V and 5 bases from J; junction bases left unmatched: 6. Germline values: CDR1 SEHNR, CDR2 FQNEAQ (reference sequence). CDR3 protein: CASSFSGGSDEQYF. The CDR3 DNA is TGTGCCAGCAGCTTCTCGGGGGGGTCGGACGAGCAGTACTTC.

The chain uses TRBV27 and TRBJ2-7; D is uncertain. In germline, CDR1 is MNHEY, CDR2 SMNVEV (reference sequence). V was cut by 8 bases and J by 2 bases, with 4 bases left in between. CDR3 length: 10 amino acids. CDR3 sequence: CASGTYEQYF. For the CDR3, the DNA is TGTGCCAGCGGCACCTACGAGCAGTACTTC.

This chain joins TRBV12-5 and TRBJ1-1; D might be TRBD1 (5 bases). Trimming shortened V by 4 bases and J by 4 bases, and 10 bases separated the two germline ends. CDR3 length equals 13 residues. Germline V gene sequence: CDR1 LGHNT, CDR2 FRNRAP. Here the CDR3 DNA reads TGTGCTAGTGGTTCCGGCAGGGTCACTGAAGCTTTCTTT. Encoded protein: CASGSGRVTEAFF.

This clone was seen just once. This CDR3 reads CASSKDRREGHLIPDTQYF. The DNA for the CDR3 is TGTGCCAGCAGCAAAGATCGGCGGGAGGGCCACCTTATTCCAGATACGCAGTATTTT. The V call is TRBV21-1, the J call TRBJ2-3; the table's D call TRBD2 went unverified against the DNA. TRBV21-1 is given as a pseudogene. This CDR3 has 19 amino acids.

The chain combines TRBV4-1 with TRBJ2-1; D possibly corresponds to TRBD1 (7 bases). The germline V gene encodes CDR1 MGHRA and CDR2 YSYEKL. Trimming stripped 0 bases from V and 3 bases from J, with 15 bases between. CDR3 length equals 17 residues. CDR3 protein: CASSQDRRGQSYNEQFF. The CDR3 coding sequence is TGCGCCAGCAGCCAAGATAGGAGGGGACAGAGCTACAATGAGCAGTTCTTC.

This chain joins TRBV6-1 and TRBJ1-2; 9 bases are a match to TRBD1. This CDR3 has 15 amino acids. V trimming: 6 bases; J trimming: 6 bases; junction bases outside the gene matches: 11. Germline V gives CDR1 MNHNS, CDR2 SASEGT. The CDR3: CASSTGTGTKNGYTF. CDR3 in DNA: TGTGCCAGCAGCACCGGGACAGGGACTAAGAATGGCTACACCTTC.

The CDR3 nucleotides read TGTGCCAGCACGACTAGCGCTTCCTACGAGCAGTACTTC. Translated: CASTTSASYEQYF. J is TRBJ2-7 and V is TRBV6-5; TRBD2 aligns across 8 bases. Germline CDR1 is MNHEY and CDR2 is SVGAGI. The V segment lost 7 bases and the J segment 1 base; nucleotides outside the gene matches: 3. The CDR3 contains 13 residues.

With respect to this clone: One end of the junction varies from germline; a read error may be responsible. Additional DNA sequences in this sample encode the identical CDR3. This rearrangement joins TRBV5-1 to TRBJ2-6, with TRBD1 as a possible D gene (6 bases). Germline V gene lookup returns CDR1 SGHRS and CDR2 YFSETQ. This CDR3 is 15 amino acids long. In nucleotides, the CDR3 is TGCGCCAGCAGGGAGGACAGCTCTGGGGCCAACGTCCTGACCTTC. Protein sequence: CASREDSSGANVLTF.

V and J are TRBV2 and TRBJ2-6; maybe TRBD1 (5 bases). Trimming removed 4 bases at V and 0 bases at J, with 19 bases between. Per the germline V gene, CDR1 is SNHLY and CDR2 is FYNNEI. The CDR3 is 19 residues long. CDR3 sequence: CASSGSQAGLNSGANVLTF. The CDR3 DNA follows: TGTGCCAGCAGTGGTAGCCAGGCAGGGCTGAACTCTGGGGCCAACGTCCTGACTTTC.

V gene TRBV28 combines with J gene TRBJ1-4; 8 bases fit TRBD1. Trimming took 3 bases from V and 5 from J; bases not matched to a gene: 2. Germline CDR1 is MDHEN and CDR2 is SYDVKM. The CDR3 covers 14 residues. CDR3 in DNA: TGTGCCAGCAGTTTCGACAGGGGAAATGAAAAACTGTTTTTT. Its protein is CASSFDRGNEKLFF.